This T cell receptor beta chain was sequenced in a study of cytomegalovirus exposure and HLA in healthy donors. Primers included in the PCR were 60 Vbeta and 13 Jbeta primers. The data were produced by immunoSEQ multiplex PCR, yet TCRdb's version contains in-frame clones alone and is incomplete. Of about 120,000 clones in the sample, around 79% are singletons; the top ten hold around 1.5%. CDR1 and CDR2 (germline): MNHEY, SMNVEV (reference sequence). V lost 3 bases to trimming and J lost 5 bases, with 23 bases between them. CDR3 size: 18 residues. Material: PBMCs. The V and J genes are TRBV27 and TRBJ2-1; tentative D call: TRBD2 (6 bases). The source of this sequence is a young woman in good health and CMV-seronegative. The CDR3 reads CASSFNRLAGIGHNEQFF. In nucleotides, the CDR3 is TGTGCCAGCAGTTTTAACCGCTTGGCGGGAATAGGCCACAATGAGCAGTTCTTC.